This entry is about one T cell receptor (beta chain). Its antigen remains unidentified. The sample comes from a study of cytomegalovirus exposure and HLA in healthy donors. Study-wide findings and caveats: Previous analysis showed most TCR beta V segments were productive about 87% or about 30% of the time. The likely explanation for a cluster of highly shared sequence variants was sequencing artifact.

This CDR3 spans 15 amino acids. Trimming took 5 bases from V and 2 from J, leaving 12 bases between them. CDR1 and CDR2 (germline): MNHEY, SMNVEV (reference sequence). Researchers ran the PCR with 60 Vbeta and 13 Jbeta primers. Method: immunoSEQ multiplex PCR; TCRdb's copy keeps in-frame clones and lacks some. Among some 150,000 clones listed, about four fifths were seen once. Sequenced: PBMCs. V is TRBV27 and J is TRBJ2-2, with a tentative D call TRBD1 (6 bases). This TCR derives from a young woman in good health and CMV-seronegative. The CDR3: CASSSQGQNTGELFF. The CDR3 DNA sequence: TGTGCCAGCAGTAGCCAGGGGCAAAACACCGGGGAGCTGTTTTTT.